Listed below are T cell receptor beta chains from one sample, sequenced in a study of T cell changes during pregnancy in multiple sclerosis. Sequencing used immunoSEQ multiplex PCR; TCRdb keeps in-frame clones, though not all of them. The sample has around 40,000 clones, approximately 91% seen once. The source material was CD4+ T cells from peripheral blood mononuclear cells, sampled before pregnancy. The receptor source for this set is a female donor with multiple sclerosis, enrolled in a pregnancy study. CDR3s include the opening cysteine and the closing phenylalanine or tryptophan. Each record gives: CDR3 DNA, CDR3 protein, clone size, V gene, D gene, J gene. D genes are given only for firm matches. Clone size is shown for a subset of rows, as once, few, many or a class of expanded clone.

cdr3_nt: TGTGCCAGTAGTATAGATCAGGCCTGGACAGGGTCTAATTCACCCCTCCACTTT
cdr3_aa: CASSIDQAWTGSNSPLHF
clone_size: .
v_call: TRBV19
d_call: TRBD1
j_call: TRBJ1-6

cdr3_nt: TGTGCCAGCAGTGAGGGGGGACAGGGGGCGGATGAGCAGTTCTTC
cdr3_aa: CASSEGGQGADEQFF
clone_size: .
v_call: TRBV6-4
d_call: TRBD1
j_call: TRBJ2-1

cdr3_nt: TGTGCCAGCAGTGGAGTACCCAGGGGTGGCTACACCTTC
cdr3_aa: CASSGVPRGGYTF
clone_size: .
v_call: TRBV2
d_call: .
j_call: TRBJ1-2

cdr3_nt: TGCAGCGTTGCGTCCGGGGTCGGCAATCAGCCCCAGCATTTT
cdr3_aa: CSVASGVGNQPQHF
clone_size: .
v_call: TRBV29-1
d_call: .
j_call: TRBJ1-5

cdr3_nt: TGTGCCAGCAGCCTAAGGGGTAGCTACACCTTC
cdr3_aa: CASSLRGSYTF
clone_size: .
v_call: TRBV7-2
d_call: .
j_call: TRBJ1-2

cdr3_nt: TGTGCCAGCAGCACTTGGGGGGGCTTAGGTCAGCCCCAGCATTTT
cdr3_aa: CASSTWGGLGQPQHF
clone_size: once
v_call: TRBV5-6
d_call: .
j_call: TRBJ1-5

cdr3_nt: TGCGCCAGCAGCCTGGTAACGGGTAATTCACCCCTCCACTTT
cdr3_aa: CASSLVTGNSPLHF
clone_size: .
v_call: TRBV4-1
d_call: .
j_call: TRBJ1-6

cdr3_nt: TGTGCCAGCAGACCCTCCGACAGGGCTGGAAACACCATATATTTT
cdr3_aa: CASRPSDRAGNTIYF
clone_size: once
v_call: TRBV6-6
d_call: TRBD1
j_call: TRBJ1-3

cdr3_nt: TGTGCCAGCAGCTTACTATCGGGGGGCGGCTCACCCCTCCACTTT
cdr3_aa: CASSLLSGGGSPLHF
clone_size: .
v_call: TRBV7-2
d_call: .
j_call: TRBJ1-6

cdr3_nt: TGTGCCAGCAGCTTAGGACTAGCCGGTCAAGATACGCAGTATTTT
cdr3_aa: CASSLGLAGQDTQYF
clone_size: .
v_call: TRBV7-2
d_call: TRBD2
j_call: TRBJ2-3

cdr3_nt: TGCAGCGTTGGTGGAACAGGGAGCTACGAGCAGTACTTC
cdr3_aa: CSVGGTGSYEQYF
clone_size: .
v_call: TRBV29-1
d_call: .
j_call: TRBJ2-7

cdr3_nt: TGTGCCAGCAGTTACGGCACAGGGTATGAAAAACTGTTTTTT
cdr3_aa: CASSYGTGYEKLFF
clone_size: .
v_call: TRBV6-5
d_call: .
j_call: TRBJ1-4

cdr3_nt: TGTGCCAGCAGCGTACAGACAGGGGTCTATAGGGCCCCCAATGAGCAGTTCTTC
cdr3_aa: CASSVQTGVYRAPNEQFF
clone_size: .
v_call: TRBV9
d_call: TRBD1
j_call: TRBJ2-1

cdr3_nt: TGTGCCAGCAGCCTAATGACAGGGTGGCGAGTTTCACCCCTCCACTTT
cdr3_aa: CASSLMTGWRVSPLHF
clone_size: .
v_call: TRBV11-2
d_call: TRBD1
j_call: TRBJ1-6

cdr3_nt: TGTGCCACCAGCAGAGACCGGGGGGGCCAAGATACGCAGTATTTT
cdr3_aa: CATSRDRGGQDTQYF
clone_size: .
v_call: TRBV15
d_call: TRBD2
j_call: TRBJ2-3

cdr3_nt: TGTGCCAGCAGTCCCAGGGGGAACTATGGCTACACCTTC
cdr3_aa: CASSPRGNYGYTF
clone_size: .
v_call: TRBV6-6
d_call: TRBD1
j_call: TRBJ1-2

cdr3_nt: TGTGCCAGCAGTGAATTTGGGCATGGCTACACCTTC
cdr3_aa: CASSEFGHGYTF
clone_size: once
v_call: TRBV2
d_call: .
j_call: TRBJ1-2

cdr3_nt: TGTGCCAGCAGCTTAGGGGGACAGGGGTTCGAGCAGTACTTC
cdr3_aa: CASSLGGQGFEQYF
clone_size: .
v_call: TRBV7-3
d_call: TRBD1
j_call: TRBJ2-7

cdr3_nt: TGTGCCAGCAGCTTAGCGGGGGGTGGCACTGAAGCTTTCTTT
cdr3_aa: CASSLAGGGTEAFF
clone_size: .
v_call: TRBV7-2
d_call: .
j_call: TRBJ1-1

cdr3_nt: TGTGCCAGCAGTGGGGTACGAGCGGGGAATGAGCAGTTCTTC
cdr3_aa: CASSGVRAGNEQFF
clone_size: .
v_call: TRBV2
d_call: TRBD2
j_call: TRBJ2-1

cdr3_nt: TGTGCCATCAGGGGCTCCACAGATACGCAGTATTTT
cdr3_aa: CAIRGSTDTQYF
clone_size: .
v_call: TRBV10-3
d_call: .
j_call: TRBJ2-3

cdr3_nt: TGTGCCAGCAGGAAATCAGGGGGTAGTTATAATTCACCCCTCCACTTT
cdr3_aa: CASRKSGGSYNSPLHF
clone_size: .
v_call: TRBV7-2
d_call: TRBD1
j_call: TRBJ1-6

cdr3_nt: TGTGCCAGCAGCCGGTTGGGGGGGGCTAACACCGGGGAGCTGTTTTTT
cdr3_aa: CASSRLGGANTGELFF
clone_size: .
v_call: TRBV7-2
d_call: .
j_call: TRBJ2-2

cdr3_nt: TGTGCCAGCAGCTCAAGGAGCGGGTCTCTCTCCTACGAGCAGTACTTC
cdr3_aa: CASSSRSGSLSYEQYF
clone_size: .
v_call: TRBV7-2
d_call: .
j_call: TRBJ2-7

cdr3_nt: TGTGCCAGTAGTGCCCCGACCGGGACACCCTCGGCGACCCAGTACTTC
cdr3_aa: CASSAPTGTPSATQYF
clone_size: .
v_call: TRBV19
d_call: .
j_call: TRBJ2-5

cdr3_nt: TGTGCCAGCAGCGTGGGACTAGCGGGGAGTTGGCTTCAAGCTACGCAGTATTTT
cdr3_aa: CASSVGLAGSWLQATQYF
clone_size: once
v_call: TRBV5-4
d_call: TRBD2
j_call: TRBJ2-3

cdr3_nt: TGTGCCAGCAGCTTGGCATCCTACAATGAGCAGTTCTTC
cdr3_aa: CASSLASYNEQFF
clone_size: .
v_call: TRBV7-9
d_call: .
j_call: TRBJ2-1

cdr3_nt: TGTGCCAGCAGCTCCGACGGGACTAAGAATGAGCAGTTCTTC
cdr3_aa: CASSSDGTKNEQFF
clone_size: .
v_call: TRBV11-3
d_call: TRBD2
j_call: TRBJ2-1

cdr3_nt: TGTGCCAGTAACAGGGGCCCGTATCAGCCCCAGCATTTT
cdr3_aa: CASNRGPYQPQHF
clone_size: once
v_call: TRBV19
d_call: TRBD1
j_call: TRBJ1-5

cdr3_nt: TGTGCCAGCAGCCCCCGGGGCGGGGGGGCCGGGGCAGATACGCAGTATTTT
cdr3_aa: CASSPRGGGAGADTQYF
clone_size: .
v_call: TRBV7-2
d_call: TRBD2
j_call: TRBJ2-3

cdr3_nt: TGTGCCAGCAGCCCTTCTATACCATCATACGAAGCTTTCTTT
cdr3_aa: CASSPSIPSYEAFF
clone_size: .
v_call: TRBV5-5
d_call: .
j_call: TRBJ1-1

cdr3_nt: TGTGCCAGCGGCTGGACAGCCGTCCAAGAGACCCAGTACTTC
cdr3_aa: CASGWTAVQETQYF
clone_size: .
v_call: TRBV5-6
d_call: .
j_call: TRBJ2-5

cdr3_nt: TGCGCCAGCACAGAACTAGGGTTGGACACTGAAGCTTTCTTT
cdr3_aa: CASTELGLDTEAFF
clone_size: .
v_call: TRBV5-1
d_call: .
j_call: TRBJ1-1

cdr3_nt: TGCACCAGCAGCCAAGGAGCTAGCACAGATACGCAGTATTTT
cdr3_aa: CTSSQGASTDTQYF
clone_size: .
v_call: TRBV1
d_call: .
j_call: TRBJ2-3

cdr3_nt: TGTGCCAGCAGTTCCAGCCCAGGGGGGACGAGAAAAGCTTTCTTT
cdr3_aa: CASSSSPGGTRKAFF
clone_size: .
v_call: TRBV6-5
d_call: TRBD1
j_call: TRBJ1-1

cdr3_nt: TGTGCCAGCAGCTTAGTCCCAACTAACCATCAGCCCCAGCATTTT
cdr3_aa: CASSLVPTNHQPQHF
clone_size: .
v_call: TRBV11-2
d_call: .
j_call: TRBJ1-5

cdr3_nt: TGTGCCAGCAGCCAAGATGGGGGGGGGTCTGGAAACACCATATATTTT
cdr3_aa: CASSQDGGGSGNTIYF
clone_size: .
v_call: TRBV4-2
d_call: .
j_call: TRBJ1-3

cdr3_nt: TGTGCCAGCAGATATGTGGACTTCAATGAGCAGTTCTTC
cdr3_aa: CASRYVDFNEQFF
clone_size: .
v_call: TRBV5-6
d_call: .
j_call: TRBJ2-1

cdr3_nt: TGTGCCAGCAGTTTAAGGGTATCGGGGGGGGCGGCAAATGAGCAGTTCTTC
cdr3_aa: CASSLRVSGGAANEQFF
clone_size: .
v_call: TRBV27
d_call: TRBD2
j_call: TRBJ2-1

cdr3_nt: TGCGCCAGCAGCGGACAGGGTGGTGCCCGTTTCACCGGGGAGCTGTTTTTT
cdr3_aa: CASSGQGGARFTGELFF
clone_size: .
v_call: TRBV4-1
d_call: TRBD1
j_call: TRBJ2-2

cdr3_nt: TGTGCCAGCAGTGAAGCGCAAGGGGATTTTCAGCCCCAGCATTTT
cdr3_aa: CASSEAQGDFQPQHF
clone_size: .
v_call: TRBV25-1
d_call: .
j_call: TRBJ1-5

cdr3_nt: TGTGCCAGCAGCCCGAGCTTAGGGGACACACTAGCCAAAAACATTCAGTACTTC
cdr3_aa: CASSPSLGDTLAKNIQYF
clone_size: .
v_call: TRBV7-6
d_call: .
j_call: TRBJ2-4

cdr3_nt: TGCGCCAGCAGCTCCGGACTAGCGGGGGTAGAGACCCAGTACTTC
cdr3_aa: CASSSGLAGVETQYF
clone_size: .
v_call: TRBV5-1
d_call: TRBD2
j_call: TRBJ2-5

cdr3_nt: TGTGCCAGCAGCTTTATACAGGTCCTCAATCAGCCCCAGCATTTT
cdr3_aa: CASSFIQVLNQPQHF
clone_size: .
v_call: TRBV7-6
d_call: .
j_call: TRBJ1-5

cdr3_nt: TGTGCCAGCTCGTTGGTTCCGCAGGGGGCGAACCAGCAGTACTTC
cdr3_aa: CASSLVPQGANQQYF
clone_size: .
v_call: TRBV18
d_call: TRBD1
j_call: TRBJ2-7

cdr3_nt: TGTGCCAGCAGCCGCAGCGGGGGGCAAGGAGATACGCAGTATTTT
cdr3_aa: CASSRSGGQGDTQYF
clone_size: .
v_call: TRBV13
d_call: TRBD2
j_call: TRBJ2-3

cdr3_nt: TGTGCCAGCCAAGGGATAGCGTCGAACACCGGGGAGCTGTTTTTT
cdr3_aa: CASQGIASNTGELFF
clone_size: .
v_call: TRBV5-5
d_call: .
j_call: TRBJ2-2

cdr3_nt: TGTGCTAGTGGTTCCCCGAGCTCCTACAATGAGCAGTTCTTC
cdr3_aa: CASGSPSSYNEQFF
clone_size: .
v_call: TRBV12-5
d_call: .
j_call: TRBJ2-1

cdr3_nt: TGCAGTGCTGACAGGGGAAACATTCAGTACTTC
cdr3_aa: CSADRGNIQYF
clone_size: .
v_call: TRBV20-1
d_call: TRBD1
j_call: TRBJ2-4

cdr3_nt: TGTGCCAGCAGTCACCTTACAGGGGGCACAGATACGCAGTATTTT
cdr3_aa: CASSHLTGGTDTQYF
clone_size: .
v_call: TRBV28
d_call: TRBD1
j_call: TRBJ2-3

cdr3_nt: TGTGCCAGCAGCTTAAGGACACGGGGGGCGGCCGGGGAGCTGTTTTTT
cdr3_aa: CASSLRTRGAAGELFF
clone_size: few
v_call: TRBV7-2
d_call: .
j_call: TRBJ2-2

cdr3_nt: TGTGCCAGCAGCCAAGGACGGGGCAGGGGAAGCGGCTACACCTTC
cdr3_aa: CASSQGRGRGSGYTF
clone_size: .
v_call: TRBV14
d_call: .
j_call: TRBJ1-2

cdr3_nt: TGTGCCAGCAGCCCTACGACAGGGTTGGGCACCGGGGAGCTGTTTTTT
cdr3_aa: CASSPTTGLGTGELFF
clone_size: once
v_call: TRBV28
d_call: TRBD1
j_call: TRBJ2-2